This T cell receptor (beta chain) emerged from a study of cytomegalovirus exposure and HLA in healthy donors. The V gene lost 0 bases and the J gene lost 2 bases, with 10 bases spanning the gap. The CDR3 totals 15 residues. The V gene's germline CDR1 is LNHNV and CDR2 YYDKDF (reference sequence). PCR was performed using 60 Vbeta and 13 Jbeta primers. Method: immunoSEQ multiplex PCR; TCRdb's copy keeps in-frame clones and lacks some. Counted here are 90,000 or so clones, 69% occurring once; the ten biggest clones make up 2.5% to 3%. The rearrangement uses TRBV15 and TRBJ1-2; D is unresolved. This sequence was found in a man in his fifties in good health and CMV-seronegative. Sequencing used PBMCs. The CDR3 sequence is CATSRDRGRNYGYTF. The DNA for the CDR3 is TGTGCCACCAGCAGAGATCGTGGGAGAAACTATGGCTACACCTTC.